The 21 T cell receptor beta chains below all came from one sample that was sequenced in a study of shared clonotypes between healthy human individuals. Repertoires were generated with immunoSEQ multiplex PCR, while TCRdb's copy carries only in-frame clones and drops some. This table has 2 million to 2.5 million clones, approximately 95% appearing once. The sequenced sample consisted of naive CD4+ T cells from PBMCs. As for subset: CD45RA+ positively selected. These receptors all come from a man aged 18 to 29 in good health. Some clones in this sample may be carry-over from other donors' samples.

This rearrangement joins TRBV5-1 to TRBJ2-3, with TRBD1 matching 7 bases. The germline gives CDR1 SGHRS, CDR2 YFSETQ. J was trimmed by 4 bases and V by 0 bases; bases with no gene match: 2. The length of the CDR3 is 14 residues. In nucleotides, the CDR3 is TGCGCCAGCAGCTTGGGAGGGGGCGCAGATACGCAGTATTTT. Amino acid sequence: CASSLGGGADTQYF.

The chain uses TRBV7-8 and TRBJ1-2; TRBD1 might be the D (6 bases). V dropped 5 bases and J dropped 4 bases, with 20 bases sitting between them. CDR3 length equals 16 residues. CDR1 SGHVS and CDR2 FQNEAQ come from the germline V gene. The CDR3 DNA is TGTGCCAGCAGCCCATCGACCGGGGGCGCCGTCTATGGCTACACCTTC. Translation gives CASSPSTGGAVYGYTF.

The count of this clone is one. The chain is built from TRBV15 and TRBJ2-2; 9 bases are a match to TRBD1. Germline V gene sequence: CDR1 LNHNV, CDR2 YYDKDF (reference sequence). Losses at the gene ends were 1 base for V and 6 bases for J; bases not matched to a gene: 3. The CDR3 has 15 residues. This chain's CDR3 is CATSRGNRGPGELFF. CDR3 DNA sequence: TGTGCCACCAGCAGAGGAAACAGGGGGCCCGGGGAGCTGTTTTTT.

CDR3 coding DNA: TGTGCCAGCAGCCGGGGGTCCAACCCCTATGAGCAGTTCTTC. Encoded protein: CASSRGSNPYEQFF. This chain links TRBV5-6 with TRBJ2-1, with D perhaps TRBD2 (6 bases). Between the trimmed V and J ends, which lost 4 bases and 8 bases, there was a span of 16 bases. The CDR3 extends over 14 amino acids. Germline V gene data show CDR1 as SGHDT and CDR2 as YYEEEE.

V usage is TRBV5-1 and J usage is TRBJ2-7; 7 bases are a match to TRBD1. V shed 0 bases and J 4 bases; nucleotides not matched to a gene: 4. CDR1 is SGHRS and CDR2 is YFSETQ in the germline V gene. The CDR3 has 14 amino acids. CDR3 in DNA: TGCGCCAGCAGCTTGGGCGGACAGGAATACGAGCAGTACTTC. This gives the protein CASSLGGQEYEQYF.

The V gene is TRBV5-5, the J gene TRBJ1-4; D is possibly TRBD1 (6 bases). Deletions cut 2 bases from V and 8 bases from J, with 19 bases between. Germline assignment: CDR1 SGHKS and CDR2 YYEKEE (reference sequence). The CDR3 is 16 residues long. CDR3 coding DNA: TGTGCCAGCAGCTTAGAAGAGGGGGTCAGCCGGGAAAAACTGTTTTTT. Protein sequence: CASSLEEGVSREKLFF.

The chain couples TRBV2 to TRBJ1-2; a weak D match, TRBD1 (6 bases). This CDR3 comprises 13 residues. Trimming took off 6 bases at V and 6 bases at J, with 14 bases between the two ends. Per germline, CDR1 SNHLY and CDR2 FYNNEI. In DNA, the CDR3 is TGTGCCAGCAGGGAACAGGGAATCGATGGCTACACCTTC. Translating it yields CASREQGIDGYTF.

This chain uses TRBV7-7 with TRBJ1-2; D is possibly TRBD1 (5 bases). Germline V gene sequence: CDR1 SSHAT, CDR2 FNYEAQ (reference sequence). This CDR3 comprises 15 residues. The ends were cut back, 0 bases at V and 0 bases at J, with 8 bases in the middle. The CDR3 protein is CASSLAVGANYGYTF. The CDR3 nucleotides read TGTGCCAGCAGCTTAGCGGTAGGGGCTAACTATGGCTACACCTTC. Drawing the rest from reference TRBV7-7 and TRBJ1-2, the complete variable domain is GAGVSQSPRYKVTKRGQDVTLRCDPISSHATLYWYQQALGQGPEFLTYFNYEAQPDKSGLPSDRFSAERPEGSISTLTIQRTEQRDSAMYRCASSLAVGANYGYTFGSGTRLTVV.

V is TRBV5-8 and J is TRBJ1-5; D gene unclear. Germline V CDR1 and CDR2: SGHTS, YDEGEE. The CDR3 covers 15 residues. With 4 bases removed from V and 5 bases from J, the gap between germline ends came to 16 bases. The CDR3 DNA reads as TGTGCCAGCAGCCCTGGGTCGGGCGTTTATCAGCCCCAGCATTTT. Amino acid sequence: CASSPGSGVYQPQHF.

This clone turned up a few times. This chain connects TRBV10-3 to TRBJ2-7, with 10 bases lining up with TRBD1. Germline CDR1 reads ENHRY; CDR2 reads SYGVKD. The CDR3 loop spans 15 amino acids. Trimming cost V 5 bases and J 1 base; bases outside gene matches: 5. The CDR3 nucleotides are TGTGCCATCAGTTCCGGGACAGGGGTTTCCTACGAGCAGTACTTC. This encodes CAISSGTGVSYEQYF.

V usage is TRBV2 and J usage is TRBJ2-2, with TRBD1 matching 9 bases. CDR1 is SNHLY and CDR2 is FYNNEI in the germline V gene. The CDR3 extends over 15 amino acids. With V trimmed by 8 bases and J by 5 bases, 9 bases remained unmatched. The CDR3 bases are TGTGCCAGCGGCAAACAGGGGGCGCTTACCGGGGAGCTGTTTTTT. This encodes CASGKQGALTGELFF.

The chain recombines TRBV5-4 with TRBJ1-4, with TRBD1 as a possible D gene (5 bases). V shed 3 bases and J shed 5 bases, with 14 bases lying between them. Germline values: CDR1 SGHNT, CDR2 YYREEE (reference sequence). The CDR3 covers 15 residues. The CDR3, as DNA: TGTGCCAGCAGCTCAGGGACGGTGACGAATGAAAAACTGTTTTTT. It is translated as CASSSGTVTNEKLFF.

This rearrangement joins TRBV5-1 to TRBJ2-7; D call uncertain. V was shortened by 5 bases and J by 4 bases, with 10 bases between the two germline ends. CDR1 SGHRS and CDR2 YFSETQ come from the germline V gene. This CDR3 is built from 12 residues. The CDR3 sequence: CASRQETYEQYF. In DNA form, the CDR3 reads TGCGCCAGCAGGCAGGAGACATACGAGCAGTACTTC.

J is TRBJ1-3 and V is TRBV18, with unresolved D. This CDR3 is built from 15 residues. Deletions cut 3 bases from V and 4 bases from J, with 13 bases between. Germline V lookup: CDR1 KGHSH, CDR2 LQKENI. DNA of the CDR3: TGTGCCAGCTCACCCCTGGGGTACCAGGGAAACACCATATATTTT. Translation: CASSPLGYQGNTIYF.

The chain combines TRBV7-9 with TRBJ2-5; possible D gene TRBD2, 6 bases. The J call is uncertain, as TRBJ2-7 better fits the DNA end. This CDR3 comprises 14 residues. CDR1 is SEHNR, CDR2 FQNEAQ, per germline (reference sequence). CDR3 coding DNA: TGTGCCAGCAGCCTCCTGCGGGATGACAACGAGCAGTACTTC. This codes for CASSLLRDDNEQYF.

The rearrangement links TRBV10-2 to TRBJ2-7, with a tentative D call TRBD2 (6 bases). V was shortened by 7 bases and J by 0 bases, with 13 bases between the two germline ends. Germline CDR1 and CDR2: WSHSY and SAAADI. This CDR3 has 14 residues. The DNA for the CDR3 is TGCGCCAGCACCATAGCGGATCCCTCCTACGAGCAGTACTTC. It is translated as CASTIADPSYEQYF.

The J gene is TRBJ2-7, the V gene TRBV29-1; 10 bases are shared with TRBD1. This CDR3 region has 16 residues. The germline V gene encodes CDR1 SQVTM and CDR2 ANQGSEA. Unmatched junction bases numbered 7, after V lost 0 bases and J lost 2 bases. The CDR3: CSVEERGTGATYEQYF. CDR3 sequence (DNA): TGCAGCGTTGAAGAGAGGGGGACAGGGGCCACCTACGAGCAGTACTTC.

CDR3 amino acids: CASSLGTLYNEQFF. CDR3 bases: TGTGCCAGCAGCCTTGGGACTCTCTACAATGAGCAGTTCTTC. The chain combines TRBV28 with TRBJ2-1; a possible D gene is TRBD2 (6 bases). With 6 bases removed from V and 3 bases from J, the gap between germline ends came to 12 bases. CDR1 and CDR2 (germline): MDHEN, SYDVKM. The CDR3 contains 14 residues.

This clone was observed a single time. The genes are TRBV6-5 and TRBJ2-1; the D gene is possibly TRBD1 (6 bases). Germline-derived CDR1 and CDR2 are MNHEY and SVGAGI. This CDR3 is 14 amino acids long. Trimming took 1 base from V and 7 from J, leaving 11 bases between them. DNA for the CDR3: TGTGCCAGCAGTTACTGGGGGCTGGAGAATGAGCAGTTCTTC. Translated: CASSYWGLENEQFF.

This clone was seen a few times. CDR3 sequence (DNA): TGTGCCAGCAGTCCGACAGCCCCCAATCAGCCCCAGCATTTT. Residues: CASSPTAPNQPQHF. This chain connects TRBV2 to TRBJ1-5; tentatively, D is TRBD1 (5 bases). The germline V gene encodes CDR1 SNHLY and CDR2 FYNNEI. V was shortened by 5 bases and J by 3 bases, with 11 bases between the two germline ends. The length of the CDR3 is 14 residues.

This chain uses TRBV10-3 with TRBJ1-4; possibly TRBD1 for D (5 bases). Germline CDR1 and CDR2: ENHRY and SYGVKD. The CDR3 sequence is 13 residues long. Trimming stripped 9 bases from V and 6 bases from J, with 14 bases between. This CDR3 is CAMADSKDEKLFF. In DNA form, the CDR3 reads TGTGCCATGGCAGACAGTAAAGATGAAAAACTGTTTTTT.